The 4 T cell receptor beta chains below all came from one sample that was sequenced in a study of cytomegalovirus exposure and HLA in healthy donors. The PCR was carried out with 60 Vbeta primers and 13 Jbeta primers. Profiling relied on immunoSEQ multiplex PCR, and the TCRdb table lists in-frame clones only, not all of them. The sample comprises around 100,000 clones, around four fifths of which are singletons, and 4% to 5.5% rests with the top ten. The specimen sequenced was PBMCs. The receptor source for this set is a male donor in good health and CMV-seropositive.

CDR3 sequence: CASSFSGEAFF. The CDR3 DNA is TGCGCCAGCAGCTTCTCAGGTGAAGCTTTCTTT. The rearrangement uses TRBV5-1 and TRBJ1-1; D not certain. Looked up from germline, CDR1 is SGHRS and CDR2 is YFSETQ. Trimming shortened V by 2 bases and J by 7 bases, and 6 bases separated the two germline ends. The CDR3 contains 11 residues.

The genes are TRBV2 and TRBJ1-1; the D is unclear. Germline loops: CDR1 SNHLY, CDR2 FYNNEI. The germline V and J ends were trimmed by 1 base and 3 bases, with 9 bases remaining between them. This CDR3 region has 14 residues. DNA of the CDR3: TGTGCCAGCAGTGAAGGATTCAGTGACACTGAAGCTTTCTTT. This gives the protein CASSEGFSDTEAFF.

As to this clone: As the CDR3 is not closed by the conserved phenylalanine or tryptophan, this likely results from a read error. V and J are TRBV5-6 and TRBJ2-7; maybe TRBD1 (6 bases). V lost 2 bases and J 3 bases, leaving 12 bases between the germline ends. This CDR3 has 14 amino acids. In germline, CDR1 is SGHDT, CDR2 YYEEEE. The CDR3 loop reads CASSFGQKHYEQYL. Here the CDR3 DNA reads TGTGCCAGCAGCTTCGGACAGAAGCACTACGAGCAGTACCTC.

This clone was seen a single time. The chain is built from TRBV10-3 and TRBJ2-1; TRBD2 is a possible D gene (6 bases). The CDR3 is 14 residues long. Germline V gene lookup returns CDR1 ENHRY and CDR2 SYGVKD. The ends were cut back, 1 base at V and 7 bases at J, with 11 bases in the middle. DNA of the CDR3: TGTGCCATCAGTGAGTTGGTTAGCGGAAATGAGCAGTTCTTC. Its protein product is CAISELVSGNEQFF.